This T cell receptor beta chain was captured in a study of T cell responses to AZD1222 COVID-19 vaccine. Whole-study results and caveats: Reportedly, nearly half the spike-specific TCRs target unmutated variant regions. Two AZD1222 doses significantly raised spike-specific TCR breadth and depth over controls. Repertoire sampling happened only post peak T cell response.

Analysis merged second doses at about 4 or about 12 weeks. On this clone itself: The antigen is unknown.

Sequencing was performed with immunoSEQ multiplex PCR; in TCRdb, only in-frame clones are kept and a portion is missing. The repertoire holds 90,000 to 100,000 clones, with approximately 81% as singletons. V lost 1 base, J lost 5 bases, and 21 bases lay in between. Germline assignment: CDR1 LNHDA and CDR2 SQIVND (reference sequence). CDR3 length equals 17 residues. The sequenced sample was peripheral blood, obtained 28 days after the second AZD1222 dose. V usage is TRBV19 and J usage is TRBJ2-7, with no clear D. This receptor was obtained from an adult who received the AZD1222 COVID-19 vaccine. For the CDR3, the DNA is TGTGCCAGTAGTATAGCCCACAGCCGAAGGCGCTATGACGAGCAGTACTTC. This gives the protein CASSIAHSRRRYDEQYF.